The T cell receptor (beta chain) described here comes from a study of blood T cell repertoires in COVID-19. Original methodology: Reference gene primer amplification yielded estimated nucleated cell counts. TCRdb's table, derived via immunoSEQ multiplex PCR, lists solely in-frame clones and lacks some. The V and J calls and clone size are taken from that table; D and trimming were inferred from the DNA. The data show about 64,000 clones, with more than 75% seen just once and 10% held by the top ten. The CDR3 totals 14 residues. Trimming removed 3 bases from V and 1 base from J, with 9 bases in between. Germline CDR1 SGHNT, CDR2 YENEEA.

V gene TRBV11-3 combines with J gene TRBJ1-1, with D uncertain. The sample consisted of PBMCs or T cells enriched from blood (not recorded which). This sequence originates from a woman in her thirties or forties who had recovered from COVID-19. The CDR3 is CASSFDGENTEAFF. CDR3 DNA: TGTGCCAGCAGCTTTGACGGGGAGAACACTGAAGCTTTCTTT.